The following is a T cell receptor (beta chain) sequence with its context. Its target is not known. The data belong to a study of OX40 agonist ivuxolimab in advanced cancers. As for the study in general: Age averaged around 58 years (range about 20 to 79), and less than 85% were male. Eligibility rules accepted prior anti-PD-1, anti-PD-L1 or anti-CTLA-4 therapy, and roughly 42% had some.

Trimming took 6 bases from V and 4 from J, leaving 19 bases between them. The germline gives CDR1 SNHLY, CDR2 FYNNEI. CDR3 length: 15 residues. Profiled with immunoSEQ multiplex PCR; TCRdb holds only in-frame clones, not every one. The sample lists some 60,000 clones, approximately 90% occurring once. Study-level findings and limits: At 0.1 to 3.0 mg/kg, CD4+ and CD8+ blood T cells expanded clonally by week 6. Individuals who were partial responders at 0.1-3.0 mg/kg had clonal expansion that ranked among the lowest.

The V gene is TRBV2, the J gene TRBJ2-7, with TRBD2 as a possible D gene (5 bases). Source: CD4+ or CD8+ T cells sorted from blood, taken in a trial of the OX40 agonist ivuxolimab. The clonotype comes from an adult with an advanced solid tumor such as melanoma, head and neck, liver or kidney cancer. CDR3 amino acids: CASSGDGQDLYEQYF. CDR3 DNA: TGTGCCAGCAGCGGGGATGGGCAGGACCTATACGAGCAGTACTTC.